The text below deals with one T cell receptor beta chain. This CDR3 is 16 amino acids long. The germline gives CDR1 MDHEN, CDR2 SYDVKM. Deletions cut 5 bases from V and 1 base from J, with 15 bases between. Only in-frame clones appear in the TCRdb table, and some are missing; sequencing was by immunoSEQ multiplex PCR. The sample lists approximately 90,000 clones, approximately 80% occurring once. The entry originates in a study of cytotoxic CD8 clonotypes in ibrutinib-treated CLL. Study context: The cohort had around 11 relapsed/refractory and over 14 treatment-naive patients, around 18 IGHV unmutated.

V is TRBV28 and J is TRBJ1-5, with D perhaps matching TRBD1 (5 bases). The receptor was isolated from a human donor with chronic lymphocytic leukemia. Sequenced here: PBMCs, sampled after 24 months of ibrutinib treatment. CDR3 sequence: CASSIQGRVSNQPQHF. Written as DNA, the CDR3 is TGTGCCAGCAGTATTCAGGGTCGTGTGAGCAATCAGCCCCAGCATTTT.